The T cell receptor (beta chain) under discussion was sequenced for a study of OX40 agonist ivuxolimab in advanced cancers. Study as a whole: Every 2 weeks, ivuxolimab was infused into the patients intravenously at between 0.01 and 10 mg/kg. Patients enrolled in dose escalation were diagnosed with hepatocellular carcinoma, melanoma, renal cell or head and neck cancer. Overall study results and limits: Expanded peripheral T cells had an undetermined antigen specificity.

The ends were cut back, 6 bases at V and 10 bases at J, with 10 bases in the middle. This CDR3 is built from 12 residues. The germline CDR1 and CDR2 sequences are MNHEY and SVGAGI. With regard to this clone: Its specificity is not known.

Here immunoSEQ multiplex PCR was the method, and the copy in TCRdb shows in-frame clones only, minus some. The sample has approximately 90,000 clones; around nine tenths are singletons. The TCR sequence derives from an adult with an advanced solid tumor such as melanoma, head and neck, liver or kidney cancer. This chain connects TRBV6-5 to TRBJ1-6; D uncertain. The starting material was CD4+ or CD8+ T cells sorted from blood, obtained in a trial of the OX40 agonist ivuxolimab. The CDR3 DNA sequence: TGTGCCAGCAGCCCACCGGGGTCACCCCTCCACTTT. It specifies CASSPPGSPLHF.